These 32 T cell receptor beta chains were all obtained from the same sample, sequenced in a study of identical twins. TCRdb recomputed calls from the 5' RACE reads with MiXCR, one row per CDR3 protein. The sample lists 600,000 to 850,000 distinct CDR3 sequences; roughly 20% were seen once. The same specimen was also included in a second study, on T cells expressing NK-cell markers.

Sequenced input: PBMCs. Receptor source: a woman aged 18 to 35 in good health.

The chain recombines TRBV5-5 with TRBJ2-7; weak D call: TRBD2 (7 bases). CDR1 is SGHKS and CDR2 is YYEKEE in the germline V gene (reference sequence). This CDR3 spans 15 amino acids. V was pared by 3 bases and J by 4 bases, with 17 bases between. The CDR3 nucleotides are TGTGCCAGCAGCTCCCGACCGGGGGGCGAGTACGAGCAGTACTTC. Protein product: CASSSRPGGEYEQYF.

This clonotype was observed a handful of times. The chain recombines TRBV28 with TRBJ2-1; TRBD1 aligns across 7 bases. The CDR3 spans 16 residues. The germline V gene encodes CDR1 MDHEN and CDR2 SYDVKM. Germline trimming cut 2 bases from V and 4 bases from J; bases unmatched to any gene: 8. The CDR3 loop reads CASSLAQGTRYNEQFF. For the CDR3, the DNA is TGTGCCAGCAGTTTAGCACAGGGGACCCGTTACAATGAGCAGTTCTTC.

This clonotype came up a few times. The chain couples TRBV12-3 or TRBV12-4 to TRBJ1-1, with no clear D. Trimming removed 8 bases from V and 7 bases from J, with 11 bases in between. CDR3 length equals 11 residues. The CDR3 reads CASSPAGEAFF. CDR3 nucleotides: TGTGCCAGCTCACCAGCTGGTGAAGCTTTCTTT.

As to this clonotype: At one end the junction does not follow the germline gene, possibly because of a read error. V and J are TRBV5-1 and TRBJ1-1; 11 nucleotides agree with TRBD1. Germline CDR1 and CDR2: SGHRS and YFSETQ. This CDR3 region has 14 residues. The CDR3 region is CASRLGQGGTEAFF. The CDR3, as DNA: TGCGCCAGCAGGTTGGGACAGGGGGGGACTGAAGCTTTCTTT.

J is TRBJ2-3 and V is TRBV20-1, with D perhaps matching TRBD2 (6 bases). Trimming cost V 6 bases and J 6 bases, with 16 bases left between them. There are 13 residues in the CDR3. Germline V gene lookup returns CDR1 DFQATT and CDR2 SNEGSKA (reference sequence). CDR3 loop: CSAGRGGKDTQYF. The CDR3 nucleotides are TGCAGTGCCGGCCGAGGCGGGAAGGATACGCAGTATTTT.

In this sample, this clonotype turned up a few times. The chain combines TRBV10-1 with TRBJ2-7; D is undetermined. In germline, CDR1 is WNHNN, CDR2 SYGVQD (reference sequence). The CDR3 runs 14 residues. Trimming took 4 bases from V and 2 from J, leaving 12 bases between them. The CDR3 region is CASSGQGGTYEQYF. The CDR3 bases are TGCGCCAGCAGTGGACAAGGCGGCACCTACGAGCAGTACTTC.

This clonotype appeared many times. The chain recombines TRBV12-3 or TRBV12-4 with TRBJ1-2, with D uncertain. V gave up 6 bases and J gave up 14 bases, with 13 bases separating them. The CDR3 is 10 amino acids. The CDR3 is CASSPPPRTF. For the CDR3, the DNA is TGTGCCAGCAGCCCTCCCCCCAGGACCTTC.

This clonotype has only a few counts. The V and J genes are TRBV6-1 and TRBJ1-1; no reliable D call. CDR1 and CDR2 from the germline V gene are MNHNS and SASEGT. V was pared by 6 bases and J by 3 bases, with 14 bases between. The CDR3 contains 14 residues. Written as DNA, the CDR3 is TGTGCCAGCAGCCAGCAGAGAGGATACACTGAAGCTTTCTTT. The encoded protein is CASSQQRGYTEAFF.

This chain joins TRBV12-3 or TRBV12-4 and TRBJ2-1, with D perhaps assigned TRBD1 or TRBD2 (5 bases each). CDR3 size: 15 residues. Deletions cut 8 bases from V and 3 bases from J, with 17 bases between. CDR3 residues: CASGDRVPYYNEQFF. In DNA form, the CDR3 reads TGTGCCAGCGGGGACCGGGTGCCCTACTACAATGAGCAGTTCTTC.

This clonotype was picked up many times. The CDR3 reads CASSLSDLAGPQHF. The CDR3 DNA is TGTGCCAGCAGTCTATCGGACCTTGCAGGGCCCCAGCATTTT. The chain recombines TRBV12-3 or TRBV12-4 with TRBJ1-5; unclear D gene. The length of the CDR3 is 14 residues. Trimming left V 5 bases short and J 9 bases short, with 17 bases between.

This clonotype was seen more than once but under ten times. This sequence joins TRBV20-1 and TRBJ2-7; 11 nucleotides agree with TRBD2. CDR1 is DFQATT and CDR2 is SNEGSKA in the germline V gene (reference sequence). V was pared by 3 bases and J by 4 bases, with 2 bases of the junction left unmatched. The CDR3 is made up of 13 amino acids. The CDR3 is CSARASGGYEQYF. For the CDR3, the DNA is TGCAGTGCTAGGGCTAGCGGGGGGTACGAGCAGTACTTC.

J is TRBJ2-1 and V is TRBV4-1; TRBD2 agrees at 12 bases. Germline loops: CDR1 MGHRA, CDR2 YSYEKL. V lost 4 bases and J lost 4; bases outside the gene matches: 5. This CDR3 has 16 amino acids. CDR3 in amino acids: CASSRETSGSYNEQFF. CDR3 bases: TGCGCCAGCAGCCGAGAGACTAGCGGGAGTTACAATGAGCAGTTCTTC.

This clonotype was found a few times. V and J are TRBV7-9 and TRBJ1-1; D is unresolved. With 0 bases removed from V and 11 bases from J, the gap between germline ends came to 7 bases. Germline V lookup: CDR1 SEHNR, CDR2 FQNEAQ (reference sequence). The CDR3 contains 11 residues. The CDR3 DNA is TGTGCCAGCAGCTTAGCCCCTGCCGCTTTCTTT. It specifies CASSLAPAAFF.

This sequence joins TRBV29-1 and TRBJ1-2; 7 bases agree with TRBD1. The CDR3 loop spans 11 amino acids. After removal of 6 bases from V and 8 bases from J, the junction contained 6 bases not matched to a gene. CDR1 is SQVTM and CDR2 is ANQGSEA in the germline V gene. The CDR3 sequence: CSVRQGGGYTF. For the CDR3, the DNA is TGCAGCGTCCGACAGGGTGGCGGCTACACCTTC.

This clonotype was observed many times. V is TRBV12-3 or TRBV12-4 and J is TRBJ2-7; perhaps D is TRBD1 or TRBD2 (5 bases each). There are 14 residues in the CDR3. The V end was cut by 5 bases, the J end by 1 base, with 12 bases between. The CDR3 DNA sequence: TGTGCCAGCAGTGAGGGACGGTCATCCTACGAGCAGTACTTC. Translating it yields CASSEGRSSYEQYF.

This clonotype was picked up a small number of times. The V call is TRBV6-2 or TRBV6-3, the J call TRBJ2-5, with D uncertain. The V end lost 7 bases, the J end lost 3 bases, and 12 bases lay between the germline ends. The CDR3 is 13 residues long. Germline V gene lookup returns CDR1 MNHEY and CDR2 SVGEGT. CDR3 coding DNA: TGTGCCAGCACCTACTTAATTGAAGAGACCCAGTACTTC. Amino acids: CASTYLIEETQYF.

The chain carries TRBV5-6 and TRBJ1-1, with a tentative D call TRBD1 (5 bases). V was pared by 2 bases and J by 11 bases, with 16 bases between. From germline, CDR1 is SGHDT and CDR2 YYEEEE. The CDR3 covers 13 residues. CDR3 loop: CASSLEDRGLAFF. The CDR3 DNA reads as TGTGCCAGCAGCTTAGAAGATCGGGGACTCGCTTTCTTT.

This clonotype has just a few counts. The rearrangement joins TRBV5-1 to TRBJ1-1; D possibly corresponds to TRBD1 (5 bases). Looked up from germline, CDR1 is SGHRS and CDR2 is YFSETQ. V lost 5 bases and J 5 bases, leaving 19 bases between the germline ends. The CDR3 extends over 15 amino acids. CDR3 coding DNA: TGCGCCAGCAGGCCGGACCAGGGAATGGGGACTGAAGCTTTCTTT. Encoded protein: CASRPDQGMGTEAFF.

The J gene is TRBJ2-5, the V gene TRBV6-1; 14 bases line up with TRBD2. With V trimmed by 4 bases and J by 13 bases, 5 bases remained unmatched. The length of the CDR3 is 13 residues. CDR1 and CDR2 (germline): MNHNS, SASEGT. The CDR3 sequence: CASSAGTSGGRYF. As DNA, the CDR3 is TGTGCCAGCAGTGCCGGGACTAGCGGGGGCCGGTACTTC.

This clonotype was counted a few times. This chain uses TRBV12-3 or TRBV12-4 with TRBJ2-1, with 8 nucleotides matching TRBD2. The V segment lost 3 bases and the J segment 4 bases; nucleotides outside the gene matches: 5. This CDR3 contains 15 residues. Written as DNA, the CDR3 is TGTGCCAGCAGTTTGAGGCGGGGGGAGTACAATGAGCAGTTCTTC. It translates to CASSLRRGEYNEQFF.

The rearrangement joins TRBV7-9 to TRBJ2-7; perhaps TRBD2 as D (6 bases). The CDR3 is 14 amino acids. V lost 2 bases and J lost 4, with 12 bases in between. Germline V gene sequence: CDR1 SEHNR, CDR2 FQNEAQ (reference sequence). The CDR3 nucleotides are TGTGCCAGCAGCTTACGCGGGACCCTATACGAGCAGTACTTC. Translating gives CASSLRGTLYEQYF.

The V call is TRBV15, the J call TRBJ2-1; tentatively, D is TRBD2 (5 bases). V lost 3 bases and J 0 bases, leaving 12 bases between the germline ends. CDR3 size: 16 residues. In germline, CDR1 is LNHNV, CDR2 YYDKDF (reference sequence). This CDR3 reads CATSRVSDLSYNEQFF. CDR3 coding DNA: TGTGCCACCAGCAGGGTTAGCGACCTCTCCTACAATGAGCAGTTCTTC.

The gene calls are TRBV7-8 and TRBJ2-5; perhaps D is TRBD1 or TRBD2 (5 bases each). Germline CDR1 SGHVS, CDR2 FQNEAQ. The CDR3 loop spans 15 amino acids. Trimming removed 5 bases at V and 6 bases at J, with 19 bases between. CDR3 sequence (DNA): TGTGCCAGCAGCAGAGGGTTTGGCAGGGAAAAGACCCAGTACTTC. This sequence encodes CASSRGFGREKTQYF.

This chain uses TRBV20-1 with TRBJ2-7; tentatively, D is TRBD2 (5 bases). Germline V gene sequence: CDR1 DFQATT, CDR2 SNEGSKA (reference sequence). Trimming cost V 6 bases and J 6 bases, with 12 bases left between them. This CDR3 is 11 amino acids long. The CDR3 protein is CSALEGPEQYF. DNA for the CDR3: TGCAGTGCCCTCGAGGGTCCCGAGCAGTACTTC.

This chain links TRBV9 with TRBJ2-7; either TRBD1 or TRBD2 may supply D (5 bases each). This CDR3 has 11 amino acids. Germline loops: CDR1 SGDLS, CDR2 YYNGEE. With 3 bases removed from V and 9 bases from J, the gap between germline ends came to 10 bases. CDR3 coding DNA: TGTGCCAGCAGCGGACGGGACGGGCAGTACTTC. Translating gives CASSGRDGQYF. The variable domain in full, completed from reference TRBV9 and TRBJ2-7, reads DSGVTQTPKHLITATGQRVTLRCSPRSGDLSVYWYQQSLDQGLQFLIQYYNGEERAKGNILERFSAQQFPDLHSELNLSSLELGDSALYFCASSGRDGQYFGPGTRLTVT.

The chain carries TRBV14 and TRBJ2-2; 12 bases map to TRBD2. The CDR3 loop spans 17 amino acids. The V segment lost 1 base and the J segment 5 bases; nucleotides outside the gene matches: 5. Germline V gene sequence: CDR1 SGHDN, CDR2 FVKESK. The CDR3 reads CASSQGLAGERTGELFF. The CDR3 coding sequence is TGTGCCAGCAGCCAAGGACTAGCGGGAGAAAGAACCGGGGAGCTGTTTTTT.

This clonotype has ten or more counts. The CDR3 protein is CASSSPDTQYF. DNA for the CDR3: TGTGCCAGCAGTTCTCCTGATACGCAGTATTTT. The chain couples TRBV12-3 or TRBV12-4 to TRBJ2-3; D is unresolved. The CDR3 runs 11 residues. V lost 4 bases to trimming and J lost 6 bases, with 5 bases between them.

The rearrangement joins TRBV6-1 to TRBJ1-6, with TRBD1 matching over 8 bases. The germline gives CDR1 MNHNS, CDR2 SASEGT. With 5 bases clipped from V and 10 bases from J, the junction kept 10 bases outside the gene matches. The CDR3 runs 15 residues. The CDR3, as DNA: TGTGCCAGCAGTCAGACGACAGGGGTCGGCTCACCCCTCCACTTT. The encoded protein is CASSQTTGVGSPLHF.

This chain links TRBV6-2 or TRBV6-3 with TRBJ2-7; D gene ambiguous. CDR1 and CDR2 from the germline V gene are MNHEY and SVGEGT. V was clipped by 0 bases and J by 2 bases, with 5 bases between them. The CDR3 consists of 13 residues. The chain's CDR3 is CASSYSTTYEQYF. The CDR3 coding sequence is TGTGCCAGCAGTTACTCGACAACCTACGAGCAGTACTTC.

The table lists this clonotype with a few counts. V gene TRBV6-1 combines with J gene TRBJ2-1; D is unresolved. The V gene's germline CDR1 is MNHNS and CDR2 SASEGT. The CDR3 covers 12 residues. V gave up 6 bases and J gave up 8 bases, with 11 bases separating them. CDR3 loop: CASRLKGYEQFF. CDR3 coding DNA: TGTGCCAGCAGACTGAAAGGGTATGAGCAGTTCTTC.

The rearrangement uses TRBV7-6 and TRBJ2-7, with TRBD2 matching over 11 bases. The CDR3 totals 16 residues. The germline gives CDR1 SGHVS, CDR2 FNYEAQ. V lost 3 bases, J lost 3 bases, and 7 bases stayed unmatched. The CDR3 DNA sequence: TGTGCCAGCAGCTTGGCGGGGACTAGCGGATTCTACGAGCAGTACTTC. Protein sequence: CASSLAGTSGFYEQYF.

This chain joins TRBV6-2 or TRBV6-3 and TRBJ2-3, with 14 bases that match TRBD2. CDR1 MNHEY and CDR2 SVGEGT come from the germline V gene. The CDR3 consists of 17 residues. The V and J ends lost 6 bases and 6 bases, in that order; junction bases with no gene match: 11. This CDR3 reads CASSPAGLAGVLDTQYF. In nucleotides, the CDR3 is TGTGCCAGCAGCCCCGCGGGACTAGCGGGAGTGTTGGATACGCAGTATTTT.